The 7 T cell receptor beta chains below all came from one sample that was sequenced in a study of T cells after yellow fever vaccination. In TCRdb, the 5' RACE reads were re-called with MiXCR into one record per CDR3 protein. The sample holds 500,000 to 650,000 distinct CDR3 sequences, around 16% seen once. The sample consisted of PBMCs, taken around 5 days after the first yellow fever vaccination. These receptors all stem from a man between 18 and 35 years old who received the YFV17D yellow fever vaccine.

This chain links TRBV29-1 with TRBJ2-1; 7 bases line up with TRBD2. The CDR3 consists of 10 residues. V lost 7 bases and J lost 13; bases outside the gene matches: 7. The germline CDR1 and CDR2 sequences are SQVTM and ANQGSEA. The DNA of the CDR3 is TGCAGCGCGACGGGGGGTACCCAGTTCTTC. Protein: CSATGGTQFF.

A few counts support this clonotype. This chain links TRBV6-2 or TRBV6-3 with TRBJ1-1; maybe TRBD1 (6 bases). V dropped 6 bases and J dropped 5 bases, with 16 bases sitting between them. CDR1 and CDR2 from the germline V gene are MNHEY and SVGEGT. CDR3 length: 14 residues. The CDR3 DNA reads as TGTGCCAGCAGCCAGGGACAACGAGGTACTGAAGCTTTCTTT. Translation gives CASSQGQRGTEAFF.

This clonotype was counted only a few times. V is TRBV2 and J is TRBJ1-1; 7 bases agree with TRBD1. The CDR3 loop spans 17 amino acids. V gave up 0 bases and J gave up 1 base; unmatched junction bases: 8. The germline V gene encodes CDR1 SNHLY and CDR2 FYNNEI. CDR3 amino acids: CASSEAMDRTWNTEAFF. The CDR3 bases are TGTGCCAGCAGTGAAGCGATGGACAGGACGTGGAACACTGAAGCTTTCTTT.

CDR3 coding DNA: TGTGCCAGTCGGAAGAACACTGAAGCTTTCTTT. It yields the protein CASRKNTEAFF. The chain employs TRBV6-6 and TRBJ1-1; D not resolved. Trimming took off 9 bases at V and 1 base at J, with 6 bases between the two ends. CDR1 is MNHNY, CDR2 SVGAGI, per germline (reference sequence). The CDR3 totals 11 residues.

This chain joins TRBV6-5 and TRBJ1-5, with a possible D match to TRBD1 (5 bases). Germline V lookup: CDR1 MNHEY, CDR2 SVGAGI. The CDR3 length is 16 residues. V shed 0 bases and J shed 5 bases, with 14 bases lying between them. CDR3 residues: CASSYSLEGWDQPQHF. CDR3 nucleotide sequence: TGTGCCAGCAGTTACTCCCTGGAGGGGTGGGATCAGCCCCAGCATTTT.

There are many counts of this clonotype. The V call is TRBV5-1, the J call TRBJ2-2; TRBD2 agrees at 8 bases. This CDR3 spans 18 amino acids. V was clipped by 3 bases and J by 4 bases; unmatched bases: 14. Germline V gives CDR1 SGHRS, CDR2 YFSETQ. CDR3 sequence reads: CASSSYGVVAGSTGELFF. The CDR3 DNA sequence: TGCGCCAGCAGCTCGTATGGGGTTGTAGCGGGGTCCACCGGGGAGCTGTTTTTT.

This clonotype has only a few counts. The rearrangement uses TRBV20-1 and TRBJ2-3; weak D call: TRBD2 (5 bases). V was pared by 7 bases and J by 1 base, with 15 bases between. Germline V gives CDR1 DFQATT, CDR2 SNEGSKA (reference sequence). This CDR3 is 14 amino acids long. CDR3 loop: CSVGDYVGTDTQYF. The CDR3 bases are TGCAGTGTCGGGGATTATGTGGGCACAGATACGCAGTATTTT.